The subject of this entry is one T cell receptor beta chain. Individuals aged about 18 to 90 years were recruited from about two dozen US areas. Grouping used clinical history reported by participants in a survey and questionnaire. The source of the sample is a study of blood T cell repertoires in COVID-19. Original methodology: Amplifying reference gene primers gave estimates of nucleated cell counts. TCRdb's copy holds only in-frame clones and misses some; the assay was immunoSEQ multiplex PCR. The V and J calls and the clone size are those of that table, but D and trimming were determined from the DNA. The sample yields a few hundred thousand clones, approximately 86% seen once. There are 16 residues in the CDR3. In germline, CDR1 is SGHRS, CDR2 YFSETQ. J lost 2 bases, V lost 2 bases, and 7 bases had no gene match.

The sample consisted of PBMCs or T cells enriched from blood (not recorded which). This chain uses TRBV5-1 with TRBJ2-5, with TRBD1 matching 9 bases. The TCR comes from a woman between 35 and 50 years old with acute COVID-19. CDR3 in DNA: TGCGCCAGCAGCTTCCACGGACAGGGGCTTCAAGAGACCCAGTACTTC. Translated: CASSFHGQGLQETQYF.